This TCR beta chain was recovered during a study of blood T cell repertoires in COVID-19. Overall study: T cells, B-cell-depleted T cells, or PBMCs supplied cDNA or gDNA.

V lost 4 bases and J lost 7, with 4 bases in between. Germline V gene lookup returns CDR1 SNHLY and CDR2 FYNNEI. This CDR3 is built from 10 residues. TCRdb's copy holds only in-frame clones and misses some; the assay was immunoSEQ multiplex PCR. The sample includes approximately 70,000 clones, 65% to 80% seen only once; the top ten take just under 10%. The sample comprised peripheral blood. The gene calls are TRBV2 and TRBJ1-2; D gene unclear. The TCR was taken from a woman aged 45 to 65 with acute or convalescent COVID-19. The CDR3 bases are TGTGCCAGCAGTGGTAGTGGCTACACCTTC. Protein product: CASSGSGYTF. Looking up the rest from reference TRBV2 and TRBJ1-2 gives the full variable domain: EPEVTQTPSHQVTQMGQEVILRCVPISNHLYFYWYRQILGQKVEFLVSFYNNEISEKSEIFDDQFSVERPDGSNFTLKIRSTKLEDSAMYFCASSGSGYTFGSGTRLTVV.